The present entry profiles one T cell receptor beta chain with its context. Its cognate antigen is unknown. This sample was included in a study of cytomegalovirus exposure and HLA in healthy donors. Germline CDR1 MNHEY, CDR2 SVGAGI. V was clipped by 5 bases and J by 3 bases, with 14 bases between them. There are 14 residues in the CDR3. The study's findings and limits: The authors later found TCR association rates varying by HLA locus, with DRB1 most and HLA-C fewest. Common viral pathogens seemed to be connected with several of the most significant clusters, according to a later analysis. According to the study, 150 to 200 TCR beta chains were cytomegalovirus-associated. Among immune exposure information, only CMV serostatus was available.

With 60 Vbeta and 13 Jbeta primers, the PCR was carried out. Clones were read by immunoSEQ multiplex PCR, and TCRdb kept only the in-frame ones, dropping some. The listing records under 200,000 clones. The specimen was PBMCs. This sequence joins TRBV6-5 and TRBJ2-7, with D tentatively TRBD1 (6 bases). The source of this sequence is a man aged 25 to 40 in good health and CMV-seronegative. CDR3 nucleotides: TGTGCCAGCAGTCATCACAGGGATCGCTACGAGCAGTACTTC. Translated: CASSHHRDRYEQYF.